This T cell receptor beta chain stems from a study of Tregs in tolerant kidney transplant recipients (dated by TCRdb to about 2019). Broadly, across the study: The transplants used related donors with nonmyeloablative bone marrow transplantation, and mixed chimerism in the human trials was transient. Before combined kidney and bone marrow transplantation, this study identified donor-specific regulatory T cells using TCRbeta sequencing and then followed those same cells after transplant. Study-wide findings and limitations: Donor-specific Treg expansion exceeded global Treg expansion in tolerant patients, suggesting antigen-driven rather than nonspecific expansion. The study was limited by small patient numbers, and the findings need validation in larger populations and under other immunosuppression protocols. Expanding Tregs with activated donor B cells appeared to identify the most biologically relevant and donor-specific TCRbeta repertoire. Biological reproducibility was not examined directly, but technical replication error appeared to be minimal. Because the PCR primers were changed over time for some patients, nucleotide-level comparison could not be performed across the samples from those patients.

Here V drops 8 bases and J drops 4 bases, and the junction holds 7 bases not matched to any gene. The germline V gene (reference sequence) gives CDR1 as WNHNN and CDR2 as SYGVQD. The CDR3 holds 14 amino acids from the cysteine to the phenylalanine. The CDR3 was read in part: 33 bases, with the frame set at base 1. Explained via the paper, the time point label denotes: blood sample drawn before combined kidney and bone marrow transplant. Thawed PBMCs were FACS-sorted into unstimulated Tregs (CD4+CD25+CD127-), CD4+ non-Tregs (CD4+CD25-), CD4 cells and CD8 cells. Several combined kidney and bone marrow transplant recipients from the ITN036ST trial were included as patients, and samples were available only from these trial subjects. Healthy control blood was processed to PBMCs with a Ficoll density gradient and then cryopreserved, whereas patient PBMCs were collected both before and after transplant.

For TCRbeta CDR3 sequencing, genomic DNA from the sorted cells was extracted using the QIAGEN DNeasy Blood and Tissue Kit. Through immunoSEQ, high-throughput TCRbeta CDR3 sequencing was done commercially, including PCR amplification with internal controls and bias correction. For the original study's pipeline: A unique productive TCRbeta sequence was defined by the CDR3 nucleotide sequence when primers matched, and otherwise by the CDR3 amino acid sequence together with the Vbeta and Jbeta genes. As a correction for sorting error, sequences shared between sorted populations at a frequency ratio of 2:1 or less were discarded, and the remaining shared sequences were assigned to the higher population. A sequence counted as donor-reactive if, in CFSE-low cells, the sequence had a frequency of at least 0.01% and was expanded at least 5-fold compared with unstimulated cells. Jensen-Shannon divergence calculated on the top 100 TCRbeta sequences ranked by frequency was used to measure repertoire divergence. For any sample with multiple sequencing runs, sorting error was corrected in each run separately before the runs were pooled. TCRdb limited this immuneACCESS table to in-frame rearrangements with V and J called. A share of clones is missing; checked studies link under half to unresolved V genes, and the rest is unexplained. V, J and clone size reflect that table, while D and trimming were determined from the DNA. This sample's listing comprises around 48,000 clones. The ten largest clones add up to 0.85% of the sample.

On this clone itself: Its antigen target is currently unknown. The read falls 3 residues short of the CDR3 end, and the missing part is taken from the germline J gene.

The chain joins TRBV10-1 to TRBJ2-7, with 11 bases matching TRBD2. The sequence was collected from a human donor who received a combined kidney and bone marrow transplant. Sample: CD4+ T cells from blood, taken before the transplant. The CDR3 DNA, read in part, is TGCGCCAGCTCTTCGACTAGCGGGATATACGAG. Translated, this is CASSSTSGIYE. In full, the CDR3 reads CASSSTSGIYEQYF.